The rows below give T cell receptor beta chains drawn from one sample of a study of early T cells in non-severe SARS-CoV-2 infection. TCRdb fed the 5' RACE reads into MiXCR, producing one record per CDR3 protein. Of 90,000 to 100,000 distinct CDR3 sequences detected, under 15% appear once; the ten largest clones hold over 2%. Sequences were obtained from whole blood. The receptors stem from an adult who was a healthcare worker with PCR-confirmed SARS-CoV-2 infection or an uninfected control (not recorded which). Both conserved end residues are part of each CDR3. A D gene is named only where the DNA matches it firmly. Size values are once, few and many counts, or a class for expanded clones, and some rows have none.

. | . | TRBJ1-6 | TRBV20-1 | CSAREGSPLHF | TGCAGTGCTAGAGAGGGGTCACCCCTCCACTTT
TRBD1 | few | TRBJ1-5 | TRBV5-5 | CASSMYGTGVSNQPQHF | TGTGCCAGCAGCATGTATGGGACAGGGGTCAGCAATCAGCCCCAGCATTTT
TRBD2 | few | TRBJ2-3 | TRBV7-2 | CASSPQGLIITGAQYF | TGTGCCAGCAGCCCCCAGGGACTAATTATAACGGGAGCGCAGTATTTT
TRBD2 | . | TRBJ2-1 | TRBV5-1 | CASTSGGANEQFF | TGCGCCAGCACCAGCGGGGGGGCCAATGAGCAGTTCTTC
. | . | TRBJ2-3 | TRBV6-1 | CASRISGSTDTQYF | TGTGCCAGCAGGATTAGTGGTAGCACGGATACGCAGTATTTT
TRBD2 | few | TRBJ2-1 | TRBV29-1 | CSVGDSGGPYNEQFF | TGCAGCGTTGGGGATAGCGGGGGGCCCTACAATGAGCAGTTCTTC
. | many | TRBJ2-3 | TRBV11-2 | CASSLLAQVWQYF | TGTGCCAGCAGCTTACTAGCACAGGTTTGGCAGTATTTT
. | few | TRBJ1-6 | TRBV29-1 | CSVKLARDNSPLHF | TGCAGCGTCAAACTGGCCCGAGATAATTCACCCCTCCACTTT
. | many | TRBJ1-1 | TRBV12-3/TRBV12-4 | CASSLGARGGDTEAFF | TGTGCCAGCAGTTTAGGGGCCCGGGGGGGTGACACTGAAGCTTTCTTT
. | few | TRBJ2-7 | TRBV7-9 | CASSLGNRAYEQYF | TGTGCCAGCAGCTTAGGAAACAGGGCCTACGAGCAGTACTTC
TRBD2 | few | TRBJ2-1 | TRBV11-2 | CASTPSGLAGVEQFF | TGTGCCAGCACCCCTTCGGGACTAGCGGGGGTGGAGCAGTTCTTC
TRBD2 | few | TRBJ2-7 | TRBV5-8 | CASSLVGGGAYEQYF | TGTGCCAGCAGCTTGGTCGGCGGGGGGGCCTACGAGCAGTACTTC
. | many | TRBJ1-1 | TRBV6-1 | CASTGERVTEAFF | TGTGCCAGCACAGGGGAGAGGGTCACTGAAGCTTTCTTT
. | many | TRBJ1-5 | TRBV19 | CASTPLIDNQPQHF | TGTGCCAGTACTCCACTCATCGACAATCAGCCCCAGCATTTT
TRBD1 | many | TRBJ1-6 | TRBV20-1 | CSAGNRGLNSPLHF | TGCAGTGCTGGAAACAGGGGGCTTAATTCACCCCTCCACTTT
TRBD2 | . | TRBJ2-5 | TRBV6-5 | CASSYSSGGGETQYF | TGTGCCAGCAGTTACTCTAGCGGGGGGGGAGAGACCCAGTACTTC
. | . | TRBJ1-5 | TRBV2 | CASRRQGRRDNQPQHF | TGTGCCAGCAGAAGGCAGGGAAGGAGGGACAATCAGCCCCAGCATTTT
. | . | TRBJ1-1 | TRBV5-1 | CASSPDNPEFSFF | TGCGCCAGCAGCCCGGACAACCCTGAATTCTCTTTCTTT
TRBD1 | few | TRBJ2-7 | TRBV5-1 | CASSIQDREPCEQYF | TGCGCCAGCAGCATACAGGACAGGGAGCCGTGCGAGCAGTACTTC
. | . | TRBJ2-3 | TRBV18 | CASSPPVVDTQYF | TGTGCCAGCTCACCACCGGTGGTCGATACGCAGTATTTT
. | many | TRBJ2-5 | TRBV6-5 | CASSPWDGGAQETQYF | TGTGCCAGCAGTCCTTGGGATGGGGGGGCCCAAGAGACCCAGTACTTC
. | many | TRBJ2-5 | TRBV4-1 | CASSHQGYQETQYF | TGCGCCAGCAGCCATCAAGGGTACCAAGAGACCCAGTACTTC
TRBD1 | many | TRBJ1-3 | TRBV28 | CASSSLGQGSGNTIYF | TGTGCCAGCAGTAGCCTCGGACAGGGCTCTGGAAACACCATATATTTT
TRBD1 | few | TRBJ2-3 | TRBV25-1 | CASSLTGDSTDTQYF | TGTGCCAGCAGCCTTACAGGGGATAGCACAGATACGCAGTATTTT
TRBD2 | many | TRBJ2-5 | TRBV7-9 | CASSFGLAGAPQETQYF | TGTGCCAGCAGTTTCGGACTAGCGGGGGCCCCCCAAGAGACCCAGTACTTC
. | . | TRBJ1-1 | TRBV9 | CASSVVPGNTEAFF | TGTGCCAGCAGCGTAGTCCCAGGGAACACTGAAGCTTTCTTT
. | . | TRBJ2-1 | TRBV12-3/TRBV12-4 | CASSFWRSERFF | TGTGCCAGCAGTTTTTGGCGTTCCGAACGGTTCTTC
. | . | TRBJ2-2 | TRBV20-1 | CSARFPSNTGELFF | TGCAGTGCTAGATTTCCCTCGAACACCGGGGAGCTGTTTTTT
TRBD1 | . | TRBJ2-1 | TRBV6-5 | CASRQGHSNNEQFF | TGTGCCAGCCGACAGGGACACTCGAACAATGAGCAGTTCTTC